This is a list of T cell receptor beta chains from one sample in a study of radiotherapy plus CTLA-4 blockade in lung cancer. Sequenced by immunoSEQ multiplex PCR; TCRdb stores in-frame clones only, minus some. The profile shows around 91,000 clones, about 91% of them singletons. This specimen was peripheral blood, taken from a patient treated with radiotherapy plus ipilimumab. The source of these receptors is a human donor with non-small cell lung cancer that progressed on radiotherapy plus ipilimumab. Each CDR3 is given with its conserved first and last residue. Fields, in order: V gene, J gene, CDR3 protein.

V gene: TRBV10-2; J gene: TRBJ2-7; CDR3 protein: CASDNGLEQYF
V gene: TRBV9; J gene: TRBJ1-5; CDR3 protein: CASSVGQAPNQPQHF
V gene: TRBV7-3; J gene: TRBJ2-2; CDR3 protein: CASSSGLAGAAGELFF
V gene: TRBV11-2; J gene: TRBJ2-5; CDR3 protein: CASSSGLKETQYF
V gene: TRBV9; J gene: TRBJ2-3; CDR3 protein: CASSRSGGLAGVKRASTDTQYF
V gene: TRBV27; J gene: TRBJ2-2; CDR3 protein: CASSLDRGAVTGELFF
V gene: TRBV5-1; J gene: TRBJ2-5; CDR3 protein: CASSFRGGSGRETQYF
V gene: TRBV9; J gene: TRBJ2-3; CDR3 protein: CASNRLAGGSDTQYF
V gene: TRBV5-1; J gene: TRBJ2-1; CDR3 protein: CASSGSQGYNEQFF
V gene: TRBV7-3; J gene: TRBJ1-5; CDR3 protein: CASSLTAGGDLSNQPQHF
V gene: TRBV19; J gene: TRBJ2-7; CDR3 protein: CASSTRTSGRVPYEQYF
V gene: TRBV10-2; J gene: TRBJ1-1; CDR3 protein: CASSERPWTEAFF
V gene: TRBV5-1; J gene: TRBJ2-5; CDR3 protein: CASSLSGTGWETQYF
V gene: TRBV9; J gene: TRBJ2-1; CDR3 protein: CASSFGQGRAGDEQFF
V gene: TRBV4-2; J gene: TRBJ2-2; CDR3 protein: CASSQGLNPSNTGELFF
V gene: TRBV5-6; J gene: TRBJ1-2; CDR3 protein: CASSLYSLVGQGAYGYTF
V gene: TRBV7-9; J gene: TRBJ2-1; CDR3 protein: CASRFIQGSSYNEQFF
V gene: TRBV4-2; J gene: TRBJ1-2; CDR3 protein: CASSQPDDVRGYTF
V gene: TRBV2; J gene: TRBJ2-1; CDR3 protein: CASSGHNEQFF
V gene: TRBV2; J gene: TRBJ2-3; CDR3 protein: CASSEGEWSDTQYF
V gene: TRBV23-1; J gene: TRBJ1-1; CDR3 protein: CAREEDREEWEAFF
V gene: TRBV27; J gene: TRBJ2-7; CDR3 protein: CASSLLGLAGLNEQYF